A selection of T cell receptor beta chains follows, all from one sample in a study of blood T cells in healthy people across ages. Each CDR3 protein is one row after TCRdb ran MiXCR on the 5' RACE reads. The sample shows over 950,000 distinct CDR3 sequences, 51% of them seen only once. Sequencing was performed on blood. The receptors stem from a woman aged 60-75 years in good health. The CDR3 runs from the conserved cysteine through the conserved F or W. A D gene is named only where the DNA matches it firmly. A row's size may be missing; if present it is once, few, many or a size class.

D,J,V,size,CDR3,DNA
.,TRBJ2-6,TRBV6-6,many,CASSPSLTGANVLTF,TGTGCCAGCAGTCCTAGCTTGACTGGGGCCAACGTCCTGACTTTC
.,TRBJ2-2,TRBV12-3/TRBV12-4,few,CASRYTTGELFF,TGTGCCAGCAGATACACCACCGGGGAGCTGTTTTTT
TRBD2,TRBJ2-5,TRBV7-2,.,CASSLDRLAGGSRETQYF,TGTGCCAGCAGCTTAGATCGACTAGCGGGAGGGTCACGAGAGACCCAGTACTTC
TRBD1,TRBJ2-1,TRBV20-1,.,CSATRDRGRYNEQFF,TGCAGTGCTACTCGCGACAGGGGGCGATACAATGAGCAGTTCTTC
.,TRBJ1-5,TRBV10-3,once,CAIRESDQPQHF,TGTGCCATCAGGGAGTCGGATCAGCCCCAGCATTTT
TRBD2,TRBJ2-7,TRBV18,.,CASSGTSDEQYF,TGTGCCAGCTCCGGGACTAGCGACGAGCAGTACTTC
TRBD2,TRBJ2-3,TRBV5-1,.,CASSLDRLATGGDTQYF,TGCGCCAGCAGCTTGGACCGACTAGCGACCGGGGGAGATACGCAGTATTTT
TRBD1,TRBJ2-2,TRBV2,.,CASMGDRTNTGELFF,TGTGCCAGCATGGGGGACAGGACGAACACCGGGGAGCTGTTTTTT
.,TRBJ2-5,TRBV7-7,few,CASSPTGMEETQYF,TGTGCCAGCAGCCCTACAGGGATGGAAGAGACCCAGTACTTC
.,TRBJ2-1,TRBV20-1,.,CSAREGVTNEQFF,TGCAGTGCTAGAGAAGGCGTTACGAATGAGCAGTTCTTC
TRBD2,TRBJ2-7,TRBV15,.,CATSRDKTSGRRYHSYEQYF,TGTGCCACCAGCAGAGATAAAACTAGCGGGAGGCGCTATCACTCCTACGAGCAGTACTTC
TRBD1,TRBJ2-5,TRBV29-1,.,CSVDRDRGMEETQYF,TGCAGCGTTGATCGGGACAGGGGTATGGAGGAGACCCAGTACTTC
TRBD2,TRBJ2-4,TRBV6-2/TRBV6-3,.,CATLAGGAKNIQYF,TGTGCCACTCTAGCGGGAGGGGCCAAAAACATTCAGTACTTC
TRBD2,TRBJ2-7,TRBV29-1,.,CSAVGLAGSYEQYF,TGCAGCGCCGTCGGACTAGCGGGTTCCTACGAGCAGTACTTC
TRBD1,TRBJ2-7,TRBV4-3,few,CASSQGRTGWPYEQYF,TGCGCCAGCAGCCAAGGCCGGACAGGGTGGCCCTACGAGCAGTACTTC
.,TRBJ2-3,TRBV3-1,.,CASSHPNADTQYF,TGTGCCAGCAGCCACCCAAATGCAGATACGCAGTATTTT
TRBD2,TRBJ2-7,TRBV7-2,.,CASSFRSGSSSYEQYF,TGTGCCAGCAGCTTCAGAAGCGGGAGTTCTTCCTACGAGCAGTACTTC
.,TRBJ1-4,TRBV6-1,.,CASSDPGANEKLFF,TGTGCCAGCAGTGATCCAGGAGCTAATGAAAAACTGTTTTTT
.,TRBJ2-5,TRBV7-2,few,CASSLSRTQYF,TGTGCCAGCAGCTTATCCCGTACCCAGTACTTC
.,TRBJ2-3,TRBV4-2,.,CASSQVQRTDTQYF,TGTGCCAGCAGCCAAGTCCAGAGAACAGATACGCAGTATTTT
.,TRBJ1-2,TRBV10-3,few,CAISEALESYGYTF,TGTGCCATCAGTGAGGCCCTTGAGAGCTATGGCTACACCTTC
.,TRBJ2-3,TRBV7-3,.,CASSLKGALARASTDTQYF,TGTGCCAGCAGCTTAAAGGGAGCCCTAGCGAGGGCTAGCACAGATACGCAGTATTTT
TRBD1,TRBJ2-7,TRBV20-1,.,CSARDGGGTGGSYEQYF,TGCAGTGCTAGAGATGGAGGAGGAACAGGGGGTTCCTACGAGCAGTACTTC
.,TRBJ2-3,TRBV10-1,.,CASSESGQYTDTQYF,TGCGCCAGCAGTGAGTCGGGACAATACACAGATACGCAGTATTTT
.,TRBJ2-1,TRBV20-1,.,CSASTYNEQFF,TGCAGTGCTAGTACCTACAATGAGCAGTTCTTC
.,TRBJ1-1,TRBV30,.,CAWSPKGTDPTEAFF,TGTGCCTGGAGCCCCAAGGGGACGGACCCGACTGAAGCTTTCTTT
.,TRBJ2-1,TRBV5-6,.,CASRGTPNSYNEQFF,TGTGCCAGCAGAGGGACACCTAACTCCTACAATGAGCAGTTCTTC
TRBD1,TRBJ2-7,TRBV7-2,.,CASSRGQGQPYEQYF,TGTGCCAGCAGCCGTGGACAGGGGCAACCCTACGAGCAGTACTTC
.,TRBJ1-2,TRBV6-1,.,CTSTQGGAYGYTF,TGTACCTCCACTCAAGGGGGGGCCTATGGCTACACCTTC
.,TRBJ2-3,TRBV29-1,.,CSVGLGRSTDTQYF,TGCAGCGTTGGTCTTGGACGGAGCACAGATACGCAGTATTTT
.,TRBJ2-7,TRBV20-1,few,CSAMPGHLYEQYF,TGCAGTGCGATGCCGGGACACCTCTACGAGCAGTACTTC
.,TRBJ2-3,TRBV20-1,.,CSARIPGARGAQYF,TGCAGTGCCCGGATCCCAGGGGCGCGAGGTGCGCAGTATTTT
TRBD1,TRBJ1-5,TRBV27,.,CASSLGTGGPNQPQHF,TGTGCCAGCAGTTTGGGGACAGGGGGCCCCAATCAGCCCCAGCATTTT
TRBD2,TRBJ2-4,TRBV7-9,few,CASSPGLENLAKNIQYF,TGTGCCAGCAGCCCGGGACTAGAGAATCTAGCCAAAAACATTCAGTACTTC
.,TRBJ2-7,TRBV5-1,.,CASSLEGRGFYEQYF,TGCGCCAGCAGCTTGGAGGGTAGAGGATTCTACGAGCAGTACTTC
TRBD2,TRBJ2-5,TRBV20-1,.,CSARGGRIEETQYF,TGCAGTGCTAGGGGCGGGAGGATTGAAGAGACCCAGTACTTC
TRBD2,TRBJ2-3,TRBV5-1,once,CASSLWPSGSTDTQYF,TGCGCCAGCAGCTTGTGGCCTAGCGGTAGCACAGATACGCAGTATTTT
TRBD2,TRBJ2-3,TRBV29-1,.,CGVARASGRIDTQYF,TGCGGCGTTGCTAGGGCTAGCGGGAGAATAGATACGCAGTATTTT
TRBD2,TRBJ2-7,TRBV11-2,.,CASSPRVGGRALFYEQYF,TGTGCCAGCAGCCCTAGAGTTGGCGGGAGGGCCCTTTTCTACGAGCAGTACTTC
.,TRBJ2-3,TRBV11-2,many,CASSSHLPTDTQYF,TGTGCCAGCAGCTCACATCTTCCCACAGATACGCAGTATTTT
.,TRBJ2-3,TRBV6-2/TRBV6-3,.,CASEPQGTDTQYF,TGTGCCAGCGAGCCGCAGGGGACCGATACGCAGTATTTT
.,TRBJ2-1,TRBV3-1,few,CASSQSGSNEQFF,TGTGCCAGCAGCCAATCTGGGTCGAATGAGCAGTTCTTC
.,TRBJ2-1,TRBV9,.,CASSDLGTAPYNEQFF,TGTGCCAGCAGCGATCTCGGGACGGCGCCTTACAATGAGCAGTTCTTC
.,TRBJ2-7,TRBV20-1,few,CSARWRWGRGYEQYF,TGCAGTGCTAGATGGCGTTGGGGAAGAGGGTACGAGCAGTACTTC
.,TRBJ1-1,TRBV12-3/TRBV12-4,.,CASSGGVGLAEAFF,TGTGCCAGCAGCGGAGGGGTGGGCTTGGCTGAAGCTTTCTTT
TRBD2,TRBJ2-1,TRBV11-2,once,CASSLAGAEYNEQFF,TGTGCCAGCAGCCTAGCGGGAGCGGAATACAATGAGCAGTTCTTC